The rows below give T cell receptor beta chains drawn from one sample of a study of T cells in Graves' hyperthyroidism and ophthalmopathy. TCRdb reanalysed the multiplex PCR reads using MiXCR and keeps one entry per CDR3 protein. In the table there are around 600,000 distinct CDR3 sequences, about 14% of which are singletons. The source material was blood. The receptors here all came from a woman aged 18-29 years with Graves' ophthalmopathy. CDR3s include the opening cysteine and the closing phenylalanine or tryptophan. D genes are given only for firm matches. Size values are once, few and many counts, or a class for expanded clones, and some rows have none.

cdr3_nt,cdr3_aa,d_call,v_call,clone_size,j_call
TGTGCCAGCAGTCCCTGGACAGGCGGCACAGATACGCAGTATTTT,CASSPWTGGTDTQYF,TRBD1,TRBV6-1,many,TRBJ2-3
TGTGCCATCAGTGCCCCGGGACTAGCGGGAGGGTACGAGCAGTACTTC,CAISAPGLAGGYEQYF,TRBD2,TRBV10-3,-,TRBJ2-7
TGCAGTGCTAGAGATCCAGGAAAACCCTACGAGCAGTACTTC,CSARDPGKPYEQYF,-,TRBV20-1,-,TRBJ2-7
TGTGCCAGCAGCTTAGCGGCGCTAGCGGGAAATGAGCAGTTCTTC,CASSLAALAGNEQFF,TRBD2,TRBV7-9,-,TRBJ2-1
TGTGCCAGCAGTGTATACCAGGGTTTGGGCACTGAAGCTTTCTTT,CASSVYQGLGTEAFF,-,TRBV2,few,TRBJ1-1
TGTGCCAATGGCGTCGAGACTAGCGGGAAACCGACCCCGACAGATACGCAGTATTTT,CANGVETSGKPTPTDTQYF,TRBD2,TRBV28,many,TRBJ2-3
TGTGCCAGCAGCGCCCTTTTTTTAGCGGGAGAGGGGGTAGATACGCAGTATTTT,CASSALFLAGEGVDTQYF,TRBD2,TRBV7-2,-,TRBJ2-3
TGCGCCAGCAGCCAGAGGGCAGCGGGAGCACTTGGCGAGCAGTACTTC,CASSQRAAGALGEQYF,TRBD2,TRBV4-1,few,TRBJ2-7
TGCGCCAGCAGCCAAGTTCGGGCCGCAACTAATGAAAAACTGTTTTTT,CASSQVRAATNEKLFF,-,TRBV4-1,few,TRBJ1-4
TGCGCCAGCAGCAAGGACAGGGGGCTTACTGAAGCTTTCTTT,CASSKDRGLTEAFF,TRBD1,TRBV5-1,-,TRBJ1-1
TGTGCCAGCAGCATCTCTAGCGGAGGCTCCTACAATGAGCAGTTCTTC,CASSISSGGSYNEQFF,TRBD2,TRBV7-9,-,TRBJ2-1
TGTGCCAGCAGTGGGAGAAAGGAGACCCAGTACTTC,CASSGRKETQYF,-,TRBV6-1,many,TRBJ2-5
TGTGCCGGAAGCGTCGGACTTGGGAGAAATCAGCCCCAGCATTTT,CAGSVGLGRNQPQHF,-,TRBV6-1,many,TRBJ1-5